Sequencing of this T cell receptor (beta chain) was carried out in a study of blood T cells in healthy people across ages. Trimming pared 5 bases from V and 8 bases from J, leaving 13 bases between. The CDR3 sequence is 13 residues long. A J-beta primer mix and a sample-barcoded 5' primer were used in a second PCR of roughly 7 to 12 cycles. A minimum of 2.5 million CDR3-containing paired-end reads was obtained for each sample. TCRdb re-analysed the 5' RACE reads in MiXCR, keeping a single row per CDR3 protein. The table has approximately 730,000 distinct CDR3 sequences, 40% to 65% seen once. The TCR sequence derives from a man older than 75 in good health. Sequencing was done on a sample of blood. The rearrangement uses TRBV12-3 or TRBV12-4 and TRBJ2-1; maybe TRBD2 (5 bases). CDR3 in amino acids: CASSVSRRDEQFF. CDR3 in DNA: TGTGCCAGCAGTGTGAGCAGGCGGGATGAGCAGTTCTTC.